Listed below are T cell receptor beta chains from one sample, sequenced in a study of T cell repertoires in cytomegalovirus infection. TCRdb fed the reads into MiXCR, producing one record per CDR3 protein. The sample has 200,000 or so distinct CDR3 sequences, approximately 30% seen once. Sequenced material: PBMCs. These receptors were collected from a human donor in good health (CMV status not recorded). Some clones in this sample may be carry-over from other donors' samples. CDR3s include the opening cysteine and the closing phenylalanine or tryptophan. The order of the fields is J gene, V gene, clone size, D gene, CDR3 protein, CDR3 DNA. D genes are given only for firm matches. Clone size, where shown, is once, few, many, or a class for clones that have expanded.

J gene: TRBJ2-4; V gene: TRBV12-3/TRBV12-4; clone size: few; D gene: -; CDR3 protein: CASTDGLAKNIQYF; CDR3 DNA: TGTGCCAGCACCGATGGGTTAGCCAAAAACATTCAGTACTTC
J gene: TRBJ2-7; V gene: TRBV11-2; clone size: -; D gene: -; CDR3 protein: CASSPRYEQYF; CDR3 DNA: TGTGCCAGCAGCCCTCGCTACGAGCAGTACTTC
J gene: TRBJ1-1; V gene: TRBV5-1; clone size: few; D gene: -; CDR3 protein: CASSTGSAEAFF; CDR3 DNA: TGCGCCAGCAGCACAGGGAGCGCTGAAGCTTTCTTT
J gene: TRBJ2-3; V gene: TRBV7-3; clone size: few; D gene: -; CDR3 protein: CASSLNGVTDTQYF; CDR3 DNA: TGTGCCAGCAGCTTAAACGGGGTCACAGATACGCAGTATTTT
J gene: TRBJ2-5; V gene: TRBV12-3/TRBV12-4; clone size: -; D gene: -; CDR3 protein: CASSLGWGETQYF; CDR3 DNA: TGTGCCAGCAGTTTAGGCTGGGGTGAGACCCAGTACTTC
J gene: TRBJ1-2; V gene: TRBV6-2/TRBV6-3; clone size: few; D gene: TRBD1; CDR3 protein: CASSTVPGQGTYPRLGYTF; CDR3 DNA: TGTGCCAGCAGTACCGTCCCGGGACAGGGAACATATCCCCGTCTCGGCTACACCTTC
J gene: TRBJ2-3; V gene: TRBV6-2/TRBV6-3; clone size: -; D gene: -; CDR3 protein: CASSYLNGVTQYF; CDR3 DNA: TGTGCCAGCAGTTACTTGAATGGTGTCACGCAGTATTTT
J gene: TRBJ2-2; V gene: TRBV20-1; clone size: -; D gene: TRBD1; CDR3 protein: CSAQGAINTGELFF; CDR3 DNA: TGCAGTGCTCAGGGGGCGATAAACACCGGGGAGCTGTTTTTT
J gene: TRBJ1-5; V gene: TRBV4-1; clone size: -; D gene: -; CDR3 protein: CASSQEGSGEELPQHF; CDR3 DNA: TGCGCCAGCAGCCAAGAAGGGAGCGGCGAAGAACTGCCCCAGCATTTT
J gene: TRBJ1-1; V gene: TRBV20-1; clone size: -; D gene: TRBD1; CDR3 protein: CSARDPGQGGVNTEAFF; CDR3 DNA: TGCAGTGCTAGGGACCCGGGACAGGGAGGGGTGAACACTGAAGCTTTCTTT
J gene: TRBJ2-7; V gene: TRBV12-3/TRBV12-4; clone size: few; D gene: -; CDR3 protein: CASSDGRRGIYEQYF; CDR3 DNA: TGTGCCAGCAGTGACGGGCGTCGCGGAATCTACGAGCAGTACTTC
J gene: TRBJ1-2; V gene: TRBV11-2; clone size: -; D gene: TRBD1; CDR3 protein: CASSSTGAPYGYTF; CDR3 DNA: TGTGCCAGCAGCTCAACAGGGGCTCCCTATGGCTACACCTTC
J gene: TRBJ2-7; V gene: TRBV20-1; clone size: -; D gene: TRBD2; CDR3 protein: CSASPAGSPYEQYF; CDR3 DNA: TGCAGTGCTAGCCCAGCGGGGTCACCCTACGAGCAGTACTTC
J gene: TRBJ2-2; V gene: TRBV7-2; clone size: many; D gene: TRBD1; CDR3 protein: CASRRDREAGELFF; CDR3 DNA: TGTGCCAGCAGACGGGACAGGGAGGCCGGGGAGCTGTTTTTT
J gene: TRBJ1-1; V gene: TRBV6-1; clone size: few; D gene: TRBD1; CDR3 protein: CASSDLDRGGNTEAFF; CDR3 DNA: TGTGCCAGCAGTGATTTAGACAGGGGGGGAAACACTGAAGCTTTCTTT
J gene: TRBJ2-2; V gene: TRBV6-2/TRBV6-3; clone size: -; D gene: TRBD1; CDR3 protein: CASSQRGQVGMELFF; CDR3 DNA: TGTGCCAGCAGCCAAAGGGGGCAGGTTGGGATGGAGCTGTTTTTT
J gene: TRBJ1-2; V gene: TRBV7-6; clone size: many; D gene: -; CDR3 protein: CASSPPGDGYTF; CDR3 DNA: TGTGCCAGCAGCCCCCCGGGGGATGGCTACACCTTC
J gene: TRBJ1-2; V gene: TRBV15; clone size: -; D gene: -; CDR3 protein: CATSRDLLVNYGYTF; CDR3 DNA: TGTGCCACCAGCAGAGATCTGTTAGTCAACTATGGCTACACCTTC
J gene: TRBJ2-1; V gene: TRBV5-5; clone size: -; D gene: TRBD1; CDR3 protein: CASSYYRDRGHDEQFF; CDR3 DNA: TGTGCCAGCAGCTACTACCGGGACAGGGGGCATGATGAGCAGTTCTTC
J gene: TRBJ2-7; V gene: TRBV5-1; clone size: -; D gene: -; CDR3 protein: CASSSLAALGYEQYF; CDR3 DNA: TGCGCCAGCAGCAGCTTGGCAGCCTTAGGATACGAGCAGTACTTC
J gene: TRBJ2-3; V gene: TRBV5-8; clone size: few; D gene: TRBD2; CDR3 protein: CASSLGSSGGAADTQYF; CDR3 DNA: TGTGCCAGCAGCTTGGGGTCTAGCGGGGGGGCCGCAGATACGCAGTATTTT
J gene: TRBJ2-7; V gene: TRBV10-3; clone size: -; D gene: TRBD1; CDR3 protein: CAIRPGQGGPEQYF; CDR3 DNA: TGTGCCATCAGGCCGGGACAGGGAGGGCCCGAGCAGTACTTC
J gene: TRBJ2-1; V gene: TRBV13; clone size: -; D gene: TRBD1; CDR3 protein: CASSLTRRDRGYGEQFF; CDR3 DNA: TGTGCCAGCAGCCTGACGAGGAGGGACAGGGGATATGGTGAGCAGTTCTTC
J gene: TRBJ1-1; V gene: TRBV20-1; clone size: -; D gene: -; CDR3 protein: CSARDGGPGTEAFF; CDR3 DNA: TGCAGTGCTAGAGATGGGGGGCCGGGCACTGAAGCTTTCTTT
J gene: TRBJ1-1; V gene: TRBV6-2/TRBV6-3; clone size: -; D gene: -; CDR3 protein: CASRNAGGMNTEAFF; CDR3 DNA: TGTGCCAGCAGAAACGCCGGGGGCATGAACACTGAAGCTTTCTTT
J gene: TRBJ1-2; V gene: TRBV2; clone size: once; D gene: -; CDR3 protein: CASSEARQIYTF; CDR3 DNA: TGTGCCAGCAGTGAAGCTAGACAGATCTACACCTTC